These 28 T cell receptor beta chains were all obtained from the same sample, sequenced in a study of blood T cell repertoires in COVID-19. TCRdb's copy holds only in-frame clones and misses some; the assay was immunoSEQ multiplex PCR. The sample has some 140,000 clones, about 73% seen once. Sequencing was performed on peripheral blood. The source of these receptors is an older man with acute or convalescent COVID-19.

The chain uses TRBV6-5 and TRBJ2-2, with a tentative D call TRBD2 (7 bases). Germline CDR1 is MNHEY and CDR2 is SVGAGI. This CDR3 has 14 amino acids. Trimming removed 7 bases at V and 4 bases at J, with 13 bases between. CDR3 amino acids: CASTGGLGTGELFF. The DNA for the CDR3 is TGTGCCAGCACGGGGGGCCTTGGCACCGGGGAGCTGTTTTTT.

This clone was recorded many times. This rearrangement joins TRBV5-6 to TRBJ1-5; D is ambiguous. Trimming took 0 bases from V and 1 from J, leaving 8 bases between them. The CDR3 consists of 15 residues. Germline V lookup: CDR1 SGHDT, CDR2 YYEEEE. This CDR3 is CASSLAGGSNQPQHF. The CDR3 DNA reads TGTGCCAGCAGCTTGGCCGGAGGAAGCAATCAGCCCCAGCATTTT.

This chain links TRBV11-2 with TRBJ1-1; maybe TRBD1 (6 bases). The CDR3 is 17 residues long. Per the germline V gene, CDR1 is SGHAT and CDR2 is FQNNGV. V lost 3 bases and J 0 bases, leaving 17 bases between the germline ends. The CDR3 here is CASSFRVLGGMNTEAFF. The CDR3 DNA follows: TGTGCCAGCAGCTTCCGTGTATTAGGGGGAATGAACACTGAAGCTTTCTTT. Full variable domain (remainder filled in from reference TRBV11-2 and TRBJ1-1): EAGVAQSPRYKIIEKRQSVAFWCNPISGHATLYWYQQILGQGPKLLIQFQNNGVVDDSQLPKDRFSAERLKGVDSTLKIQPAKLEDSAVYLCASSFRVLGGMNTEAFFGQGTRLTVV.

The genes are TRBV6-5 and TRBJ2-3, with 7 nucleotides matching TRBD2. Germline CDR1 MNHEY, CDR2 SVGAGI. The CDR3 is made up of 15 amino acids. The J segment lost 2 bases and the V segment lost 2 bases, leaving 4 bases of the junction unmatched. The CDR3 reads CASSYAGDVTDTQYF. In DNA form, the CDR3 reads TGTGCCAGCAGTTACGCGGGGGATGTCACAGATACGCAGTATTTT.

The chain recombines TRBV7-3 with TRBJ2-3, with 15 bases fitting TRBD2. CDR1 is SGHTA and CDR2 is FQGTGA in the germline V gene. This CDR3 comprises 16 residues. The ends lost 5 bases at V and 5 bases at J; junction bases unmatched: 5. The DNA of the CDR3 is TGTGCCAGCAGCCCACGGACTAGCGGGGGGGAAGATACGCAGTATTTT. This encodes CASSPRTSGGEDTQYF.

The chain is built from TRBV9 and TRBJ1-3; no definite D call. Between the trimmed V and J ends, which lost 3 bases and 3 bases, there was a span of 4 bases. Germline CDR1 and CDR2: SGDLS and YYNGEE. This CDR3 spans 12 amino acids. CDR3 protein: CASSGDGNTIYF. In nucleotides, the CDR3 is TGTGCCAGCAGCGGAGATGGAAACACCATATATTTT.

This clone was observed a few times. The CDR3 DNA reads TGTGCCAGCAGTTGGACAGGGGGCGTAGACCAGCCCCAGCATTTT. This sequence encodes CASSWTGGVDQPQHF. V gene TRBV6-5 combines with J gene TRBJ1-5, with TRBD1 matching 11 bases. The trim removed 4 bases at V and 7 bases at J, leaving 6 bases unmatched. The CDR3 runs 15 residues. The germline V gene has CDR1 MNHEY and CDR2 SVGAGI.

The V call is TRBV10-2, the J call TRBJ2-2, with 13 positions matching TRBD2. This CDR3 has 17 amino acids. J lost 4 bases, V lost 1 base, and 3 bases had no gene match. Germline CDR1 reads WSHSY; CDR2 reads SAAADI. CDR3 bases: TGCGCCAGCAGTGAGTGGACTAGCGGGGGAACCACCGGGGAGCTGTTTTTT. Translated, it gives CASSEWTSGGTTGELFF.

The chain combines TRBV19 with TRBJ1-5; the D gene is possibly TRBD1 (5 bases). In germline, CDR1 is LNHDA, CDR2 SQIVND (reference sequence). The V end was cut by 3 bases, the J end by 4 bases, with 10 bases between. This CDR3 spans 14 amino acids. The CDR3 loop reads CASSMGGENQPQHF. The CDR3, as DNA: TGTGCCAGTAGTATGGGAGGGGAGAATCAGCCCCAGCATTTT. The variable domain in full, with the rest retrieved from reference TRBV19 and TRBJ1-5, is DGGITQSPKYLFRKEGQNVTLSCEQNLNHDAMYWYRQDPGQGLRLIYYSQIVNDFQKGDIAEGYSVSREKKESFPLTVTSAQKNPTAFYLCASSMGGENQPQHFGDGTRLSIL.

This clone has a single count. The CDR3 region is CASSIVGTGSTDTQYF. The CDR3 nucleotides are TGTGCCAGTAGTATAGTAGGGACAGGTAGCACAGATACGCAGTATTTT. The chain has TRBV19 and TRBJ2-3; 8 bases are a match to TRBD1. V lost 1 base and J lost 0; bases outside the gene matches: 3. Germline CDR1 LNHDA, CDR2 SQIVND (reference sequence). This CDR3 has 16 residues.

This chain uses TRBV4-2 with TRBJ2-2, with D possibly being TRBD1 (5 bases). The germline V gene has CDR1 LGHNA and CDR2 YNFKEQ. The V and J ends lost 1 base and 0 bases respectively, with 15 bases between them. CDR3 length equals 18 residues. CDR3 amino acids: CASSQGPRAGTNTGELFF. Here the CDR3 DNA reads TGTGCCAGCAGCCAAGGACCCAGGGCAGGCACGAACACCGGGGAGCTGTTTTTT.

In its sample, this clone was seen once. The chain couples TRBV4-1 to TRBJ2-2; 9 nucleotides agree with TRBD1. V shed 0 bases, J shed 4 bases, and the junction held 9 bases outside the gene matches. The CDR3 contains 18 residues. Germline V gene data show CDR1 as MGHRA and CDR2 as YSYEKL. Here the CDR3 DNA reads TGCGCCAGCAGCCAAGATAAGGGACAGGGAGGTCGCACCGGGGAGCTGTTTTTT. It yields the protein CASSQDKGQGGRTGELFF.

The rearrangement links TRBV29-1 to TRBJ2-7, with 10 nucleotides matching TRBD1. Germline loops: CDR1 SQVTM, CDR2 ANQGSEA. This CDR3 contains 13 residues. The ends lost 6 bases at V and 6 bases at J; junction bases unmatched: 8. The CDR3 spells CSVAPGQGFEQYF. The CDR3 coding sequence is TGCAGCGTCGCTCCGGGACAGGGGTTCGAGCAGTACTTC.

The table lists this clone with a few counts. The V call is TRBV6-6, the J call TRBJ2-2, with 10 bases identical to TRBD2. The ends lost 5 bases at V and 1 base at J; junction bases unmatched: 7. The CDR3 has 17 residues. Germline CDR1 reads MNHNY; CDR2 reads SVGAGI (reference sequence). The CDR3 nucleotides are TGTGCCAGCAGTCTTCGCTCTAGCGGGGGGAACACCGGGGAGCTGTTTTTT. Translation gives CASSLRSSGGNTGELFF.

This clone came up a few times. The chain joins TRBV6-5 to TRBJ2-1; maybe TRBD2 (6 bases). The ends were cut back, 5 bases at V and 4 bases at J, with 12 bases in the middle. Germline V gene lookup returns CDR1 MNHEY and CDR2 SVGAGI. The CDR3 runs 14 residues. Written as DNA, the CDR3 is TGTGCCAGCAGTATCCGGGCGGGGTACAATGAGCAGTTCTTC. It is translated as CASSIRAGYNEQFF.

This chain links TRBV7-2 with TRBJ2-3; D remains unclear. CDR1 is SGHTA and CDR2 is FQGNSA in the germline V gene. This CDR3 region has 11 residues. Trimming removed 5 bases from V and 3 bases from J, with 3 bases in between. CDR3 sequence: CASSRTDTQYF. CDR3 bases: TGTGCCAGCAGCCGGACAGATACGCAGTATTTT. Full variable domain (missing parts from reference TRBV7-2 and TRBJ2-3): GAGVSQSPSNKVTEKGKDVELRCDPISGHTALYWYRQSLGQGLEFLIYFQGNSAPDKSGLPSDRFSAERTGGSVSTLTIQRTQQEDSAVYLCASSRTDTQYFGPGTRLTVL.

V gene TRBV29-1 combines with J gene TRBJ1-2, with 7 nucleotides matching TRBD1. Germline CDR1 reads SQVTM; CDR2 reads ANQGSEA. CDR3 length: 13 amino acids. The ends lost 4 bases at V and 5 bases at J; junction bases unmatched: 7. CDR3 DNA sequence: TGCAGCGTTGTACAGGGGAATCCTTATGGCTACACCTTC. It translates to CSVVQGNPYGYTF.

The chain recombines TRBV2 with TRBJ1-2, with no clear D. CDR3 length equals 12 residues. In germline, CDR1 is SNHLY, CDR2 FYNNEI. The V end lost 3 bases, the J end lost 4 bases, and 6 bases lay between the germline ends. The CDR3 spells CASSERTYGYTF. DNA for the CDR3: TGTGCCAGCAGTGAGCGTACCTATGGCTACACCTTC. The full variable domain, rest sourced from reference TRBV2 and TRBJ1-2, is EPEVTQTPSHQVTQMGQEVILRCVPISNHLYFYWYRQILGQKVEFLVSFYNNEISEKSEIFDDQFSVERPDGSNFTLKIRSTKLEDSAMYFCASSERTYGYTFGSGTRLTVV.

The rearrangement uses TRBV7-2 and TRBJ2-3; maybe TRBD1 (5 bases). CDR1 is SGHTA and CDR2 is FQGNSA in the germline V gene. This CDR3 comprises 14 residues. V was cut by 1 base and J by 1 base, with 6 bases left in between. CDR3 amino acids: CASSLETGTDTQYF. The CDR3 bases are TGTGCCAGCAGCTTAGAGACAGGCACAGATACGCAGTATTTT.

The chain couples TRBV7-9 to TRBJ1-2; D ambiguous. CDR3 length equals 12 residues. Germline CDR1 and CDR2: SEHNR and FQNEAQ (reference sequence). V was shortened by 5 bases and J by 8 bases, with 12 bases between the two germline ends. Written as DNA, the CDR3 is TGTGCCAGCAGCCGGCTAGACTCGGGCTACACCTTC. Amino acid sequence: CASSRLDSGYTF.

The V gene is TRBV3-1 (or the pseudogene TRBV3-2), the J gene TRBJ2-5; 8 bases line up with TRBD2. Trimming took 1 base from V and 2 from J; bases not matched to a gene: 6. This CDR3 contains 16 residues. CDR1 LGHDT and CDR2 YNNKEL come from the germline V gene (reference sequence). CDR3 region: CASSQVVGGAQETQYF. The DNA of the CDR3 is TGTGCCAGCAGCCAAGTGGTCGGGGGGGCACAAGAGACCCAGTACTTC.

The sample holds one count of this clone. The genes are TRBV7-9 and TRBJ1-2; a weak D match, TRBD1 (5 bases). V was clipped by 5 bases and J by 4 bases, with 20 bases between them. Germline V gives CDR1 SEHNR, CDR2 FQNEAQ (reference sequence). The CDR3 covers 16 residues. The CDR3 loop is CASSSTPPRDVYGYTF. CDR3 DNA sequence: TGTGCCAGCAGCAGCACCCCTCCCAGGGATGTCTATGGCTACACCTTC.

This clone came up a few times. The chain has TRBV2 and TRBJ2-7, with 8 bases identical to TRBD1. From germline, CDR1 is SNHLY and CDR2 FYNNEI. The CDR3 is 17 amino acids. The V gene end was trimmed by 4 bases and the J gene end by 1 base; junction bases not matched to a gene: 12. Here the CDR3 reads CASSVSLRGQASYEQYV. The CDR3 DNA is TGTGCCAGCAGTGTAAGTCTAAGGGGACAGGCGTCCTACGAGCAGTACGTC.

This clone has just a few counts. J is TRBJ1-5 and V is TRBV7-6; D remains unclear. CDR1 is SGHVS, CDR2 FNYEAQ, per germline. This CDR3 comprises 15 residues. V was cut by 5 bases and J by 0 bases, with 11 bases left in between. The CDR3 DNA reads TGTGCCAGCAGCCTACAATCGGGTAGCAATCAGCCCCAGCATTTT. Translation gives CASSLQSGSNQPQHF. Looking up the rest from reference TRBV7-6 and TRBJ1-5 gives the full variable domain: GAGVSQSPRYKVTKRGQDVALRCDPISGHVSLYWYRQALGQGPEFLTYFNYEAQQDKSGLPNDRFSAERPEGSISTLTIQRTEQRDSAMYRCASSLQSGSNQPQHFGDGTRLSIL.

This clone appeared a few times. This rearrangement joins TRBV19 to TRBJ1-6, with 7 bases lining up with TRBD1. V shed 6 bases and J 7 bases; nucleotides not matched to a gene: 6. The germline V gene encodes CDR1 LNHDA and CDR2 SQIVND (reference sequence). The CDR3 contains 14 residues. CDR3 sequence (DNA): TGTGCCAGTAGCCCGACAGGGATGAATTCACCCCTCCACTTT. This translates into CASSPTGMNSPLHF. Full variable domain (rest looked up from reference TRBV19 and TRBJ1-6): DGGITQSPKYLFRKEGQNVTLSCEQNLNHDAMYWYRQDPGQGLRLIYYSQIVNDFQKGDIAEGYSVSREKKESFPLTVTSAQKNPTAFYLCASSPTGMNSPLHFGNGTRLTVT.

The chain is built from TRBV3-1 (or the pseudogene TRBV3-2) and TRBJ2-4; 8 bases match TRBD2. Germline loops: CDR1 LGHDT, CDR2 YNNKEL (reference sequence). The V gene end was trimmed by 8 bases and the J gene end by 9 bases; junction bases not matched to a gene: 6. The CDR3 extends over 12 amino acids. CDR3 nucleotide sequence: TGTGCCAGCCGGGGGGGTCAGGGCATTCAGTACTTC. Protein: CASRGGQGIQYF.

The CDR3 nucleotides are TGCGCCAGCAGCTACGAGGGGGCGGGATTAGATGGCTACACCTTC. This translates into CASSYEGAGLDGYTF. The chain has TRBV5-1 and TRBJ1-2; TRBD1 aligns across 7 bases. The trim removed 3 bases at V and 6 bases at J, leaving 11 bases unmatched. This CDR3 is built from 15 residues. Germline V gene lookup returns CDR1 SGHRS and CDR2 YFSETQ.

The chain uses TRBV5-1 and TRBJ1-2; D might be TRBD1 (5 bases). V lost 3 bases, J lost 3 bases, and 12 bases lay in between. This CDR3 has 14 amino acids. CDR1 and CDR2 from the germline V gene are SGHRS and YFSETQ. CDR3: CASSYRGSDYGYTF. The CDR3 nucleotides read TGCGCCAGCAGCTATAGGGGTTCGGACTATGGCTACACCTTC.